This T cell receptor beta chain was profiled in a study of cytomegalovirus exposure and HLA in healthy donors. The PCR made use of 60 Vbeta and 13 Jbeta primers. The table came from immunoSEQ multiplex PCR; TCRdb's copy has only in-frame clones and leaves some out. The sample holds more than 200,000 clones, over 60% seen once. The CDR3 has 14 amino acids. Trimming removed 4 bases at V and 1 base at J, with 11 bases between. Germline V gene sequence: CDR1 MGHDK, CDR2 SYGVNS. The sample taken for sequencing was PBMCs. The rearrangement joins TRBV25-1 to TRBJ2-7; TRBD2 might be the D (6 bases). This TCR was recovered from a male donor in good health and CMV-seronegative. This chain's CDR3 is CASSARDFSYEQYF. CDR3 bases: TGTGCCAGCAGTGCCCGGGACTTTTCCTACGAGCAGTACTTC.